Listed below are T cell receptor beta chains from one sample, sequenced in a study of blood T cells in healthy people across ages. Using its own MiXCR run on the 5' RACE reads, TCRdb lists one record per CDR3 protein. The data hold 750,000 to 850,000 distinct CDR3 sequences, with roughly 25% observed a single time. A further study also used this sample, focusing on T cells of mothers and their children.

The sample was blood. These receptors were collected from a boy between 5 and 17 years old in good health. Both conserved end residues are part of each CDR3.

V: TRBV7-3
J: TRBJ1-1
CDR3: CASSLMGNTEAFF

V: TRBV3-1
J: TRBJ2-1
CDR3: CASSHLAGGSYNEQFF

V: TRBV4-3
J: TRBJ1-2
CDR3: CASSQERGQGGSDGYTF

V: TRBV7-2
J: TRBJ2-3
CDR3: CASSLDGNRGTDTQYF

V: TRBV24-1
J: TRBJ1-2
CDR3: CATSDLSGQGPTNYGYTF

V: TRBV4-3
J: TRBJ1-4
CDR3: CASSRSDRENEKLFF

V: TRBV24-1
J: TRBJ2-5
CDR3: CATSAGTTIQETQYF

V: TRBV10-3
J: TRBJ2-7
CDR3: CAITDSGYEQYF

V: TRBV9
J: TRBJ2-1
CDR3: CASSVAREYGEQFF

V: TRBV7-8
J: TRBJ1-2
CDR3: CASSPSRDRVANDYGYTF

V: TRBV12-3/TRBV12-4
J: TRBJ2-5
CDR3: CASSGRGAGRETQYF

V: TRBV7-2
J: TRBJ2-5
CDR3: CASSLVGPETQYF

V: TRBV6-1
J: TRBJ1-1
CDR3: CASSGGRWGLWAEAFF

V: TRBV20-1
J: TRBJ2-5
CDR3: CSARATGGGETQYF

V: TRBV9
J: TRBJ1-4
CDR3: CASSSGDANEKLFF

V: TRBV27
J: TRBJ2-7
CDR3: CASTSAGAGEREQYF

V: TRBV25-1
J: TRBJ2-5
CDR3: CASSETSQETQYF

V: TRBV18
J: TRBJ2-7
CDR3: CASSPPSRGASYEQYF

V: TRBV12-3/TRBV12-4
J: TRBJ2-7
CDR3: CASSFLLTRDRDTYEQYF

V: TRBV4-1
J: TRBJ1-2
CDR3: CASSPLHRGGGYTF

V: TRBV7-2
J: TRBJ2-7
CDR3: CASSYSGRASYEQYF

V: TRBV4-2
J: TRBJ2-7
CDR3: CASSQDWGLVSYEQYF

V: TRBV7-6
J: TRBJ2-1
CDR3: CASKAGSYNEQFF

V: TRBV18
J: TRBJ2-1
CDR3: CASSPLAFSYNEQFF

V: TRBV12-3/TRBV12-4
J: TRBJ1-2
CDR3: CASSRDIYYGYTF

V: TRBV5-1
J: TRBJ2-1
CDR3: CASTPGLAESASYNEQFF

V: TRBV29-1
J: -
CDR3: CSVAATYEQYF

V: TRBV7-2
J: TRBJ1-2
CDR3: CASSLDGAEGLRYGYTF

V: TRBV7-9
J: TRBJ1-4
CDR3: CASRMVRSNEKLFF

V: TRBV7-2
J: TRBJ2-5
CDR3: CASSGGGSQETQYF

V: TRBV25-1
J: TRBJ2-2
CDR3: CASSDWGNTGELFF

V: TRBV7-2
J: TRBJ2-1
CDR3: CASSLHSTDTPRGGEQFF

V: TRBV4-1
J: TRBJ1-5
CDR3: CASSQVPGLNQPQHF

V: TRBV7-2
J: -
CDR3: CASSLPETVFSYEQYF

V: TRBV5-5
J: TRBJ2-5
CDR3: CASSLDGLLGETQYF

V: TRBV11-3
J: -
CDR3: CASSLYPSGYNGQFF

V: TRBV5-1
J: TRBJ1-2
CDR3: CASSFAPSSTYGYTF

V: TRBV24-1
J: TRBJ1-4
CDR3: CATSDPGQLNEKLFF

V: TRBV7-9
J: TRBJ2-1
CDR3: CASSLREADNEQFF

V: TRBV7-2
J: TRBJ2-5
CDR3: CASSPDLRETQYF

V: TRBV3-1
J: TRBJ2-7
CDR3: CASSHGTEAHEQYF

V: TRBV12-3/TRBV12-4
J: TRBJ1-1
CDR3: CASRDRVFTEAFF

V: TRBV15
J: TRBJ2-3
CDR3: CATSRTLGVTDTQYF

V: TRBV18
J: TRBJ2-2
CDR3: CASSPPRGAGELFF

V: TRBV6-5
J: TRBJ2-7
CDR3: CACSYSIAGGGYEQYF

V: TRBV4-1
J: TRBJ2-5
CDR3: CASSPSSGRETQYF

V: TRBV6-6
J: TRBJ2-2
CDR3: CASSYSWTGPTGELFF

V: TRBV12-3/TRBV12-4
J: TRBJ2-5
CDR3: CASSFTGLGGETQYF

V: TRBV20-1
J: TRBJ1-4
CDR3: CSAREKSVANEKLFF

V: TRBV20-1
J: TRBJ2-4
CDR3: CCALEASAAKNIQYF

V: TRBV5-5
J: TRBJ2-1
CDR3: CASSLLAPDYNEQFF

V: TRBV12-3/TRBV12-4
J: TRBJ1-4
CDR3: CASSLQGGGGSEKLFF

V: TRBV6-2/TRBV6-3
J: TRBJ2-7
CDR3: CASISRDATYEQYF